Detailed here is one T cell receptor (beta chain). This CDR3 region has 17 residues. V lost 5 bases and J 2 bases, leaving 21 bases between the germline ends. The germline V gene has CDR1 SGHVS and CDR2 FNYEAQ. Sequencing used immunoSEQ multiplex PCR; TCRdb keeps in-frame clones, though not all of them. The table shows approximately 270,000 clones, with 91% occurring only once. This sample stems from a study of blood T cell repertoires in COVID-19. The chain combines TRBV7-6 with TRBJ1-1, with D possibly matching TRBD1 (5 bases). Sequencing was done on a sample of PBMCs or T cells enriched from blood (not recorded which). The source of this sequence is a human donor in a cohort exposed to, infected with or recovered from COVID-19 (not recorded which). The donor label of this sample is uncertain. The CDR3 nucleotides read TGTGCCAGCAGCCCTCTTTTGTGGACAACAAGTAACACTGAAGCTTTCTTT. The encoded protein is CASSPLLWTTSNTEAFF.